These T cell receptor beta chains were read from a single sample in a study of blood T cells in healthy people across ages. TCRdb re-analysed the 5' RACE reads in MiXCR, keeping a single row per CDR3 protein. The sample yields some 900,000 distinct CDR3 sequences, around 48% seen once. Source material: blood. These receptors came from a young man in good health. The CDR3 runs from the conserved cysteine through the conserved F or W. A D gene is named only where the DNA matches it firmly. Size is stated for part of the rows, as once, few or many counts, or as a class when the clone is expanded.

J,D,V,size,DNA,CDR3
TRBJ2-1,NA,TRBV30,NA,TGTGCCCACCAAGGGATCCGGGAGCAGTTCTTC,CAHQGIREQFF
TRBJ1-2,NA,TRBV4-1,NA,TGCGCCAGCAGCCAAGATAGGGAGATCTATGGCTACACCTTC,CASSQDREIYGYTF
TRBJ1-6,NA,TRBV4-2,NA,TGTGCCAGCAGCCAAGAACAATCTGCTAATTCACCCCTCCACTTT,CASSQEQSANSPLHF
TRBJ1-2,NA,TRBV4-1,few,TGCGCCAGCAGCCAAGATTCGGGATCAGGGAACGACTATGGCTACACCTTC,CASSQDSGSGNDYGYTF
TRBJ2-7,NA,TRBV21-1,NA,TGTGCCAGCAGAACTGGGACACACTATTACGAGCAGTACTTC,CASRTGTHYYEQYF
TRBJ2-4,TRBD2,TRBV20-1,NA,TGCAGTGCTAGCTCGGGAGGCAAAAACATTCAGTACTTC,CSASSGGKNIQYF
TRBJ2-6,TRBD1,TRBV20-1,NA,TGCAGTGCTAGGTCGGACAGGGCAGGGGCCAACGTCCTGACTTTC,CSARSDRAGANVLTF
TRBJ2-1,NA,TRBV5-1,NA,TGCGCCAGCAGCCTCCCCGGACAATTTACCCAGTTCTTC,CASSLPGQFTQFF
TRBJ2-7,TRBD1,TRBV27,NA,TGTGCCAGCAGTTTATCGGGACAGGTTAGCAAGCAGTACTTC,CASSLSGQVSKQYF
TRBJ2-3,TRBD1,TRBV4-2,few,TGTGCCAGCAGCCAAGGTGTAGGGGGCAACACAGATACGCAGTATTTT,CASSQGVGGNTDTQYF
TRBJ1-4,NA,TRBV4-1,few,TGCGCCAGCAGCCAGTTTTGGGACCTAAGTCGGGAAAAACTGTTTTTT,CASSQFWDLSREKLFF
TRBJ1-5,NA,TRBV24-1,NA,TGTGCCACCAGTGTGGGGCTCGAGCCCCAGCATTTT,CATSVGLEPQHF
TRBJ2-5,TRBD2,TRBV28,NA,TGTGCCAGCACCCAAACACTAGCGGCCTCGTACCAAGAGACCCAGTACTTC,CASTQTLAASYQETQYF
TRBJ2-3,NA,TRBV6-1,NA,TGTGCCAGCAGTGAAGCGGGGGGCTTCACAGATACGCAGTATTTT,CASSEAGGFTDTQYF
TRBJ2-5,NA,TRBV7-9,NA,TGTGCCAGCGGGAAAGACGGAGAGACCCAGTACTTC,CASGKDGETQYF
TRBJ2-5,NA,TRBV9,few,TGTGCCAGCAGCACCGCGAGGGGGGGCCCGCTAGAAGAGCAGTACTTC,CASSTARGGPLEEQYF
TRBJ1-1,NA,TRBV30,once,TGTGCCTGGACCCGACCCGATGTACCATACTCACGCATTCAAGCTTTCTTT,CAWTRPDVPYSRIQAFF
TRBJ2-1,NA,TRBV7-2,NA,TGTGCCAGCAGCTTCCGGGGATCTAAGGATGAGCAGTTCTTC,CASSFRGSKDEQFF
TRBJ1-1,NA,TRBV29-1,few,TGCAGCGTTGAAGTCTTGGGACTTGAAGCTTTCTTT,CSVEVLGLEAFF
TRBJ1-1,NA,TRBV27,NA,TGTGCCAGCAGTTTATCGGTCGGGGCTCCGAACACTGAAGCTTTCTTT,CASSLSVGAPNTEAFF
TRBJ2-7,NA,TRBV5-5,NA,TGTGCCAGCAGCTTGGAATGGGGTTCCGAGCAGTACTTC,CASSLEWGSEQYF
TRBJ2-4,TRBD1,TRBV5-1,many,TGCGCCAGCAGACGCGGGACAGGGGAGGACATTCAGTACTTC,CASRRGTGEDIQYF
TRBJ1-6,NA,TRBV28,NA,TGTGCCAGCAGGGAGGTAGGGAATAATTCACCCCTCCACTTT,CASREVGNNSPLHF
TRBJ2-7,TRBD2,TRBV27,NA,TGTGCCAGCAGTTTGGGGGGGTCCTACGAGCGGTACTTC,CASSLGGSYERYF
TRBJ2-1,TRBD2,TRBV7-2,NA,TGTGCCAGCAGAGGACTAGCGGGAAATGGGAATGAGCAGTTCTTC,CASRGLAGNGNEQFF
TRBJ1-4,TRBD1,TRBV7-9,NA,TGTGCCAGCAGCTCCGGGACAGCAACTAATGAAAAACTGTTTTTT,CASSSGTATNEKLFF
TRBJ2-1,TRBD2,TRBV3-1,few,TGTGCCAGCAGCCAAGAATGGCTAGCGGGTAACAATGAGCAGTTCTTC,CASSQEWLAGNNEQFF
TRBJ2-5,NA,TRBV6-1,few,TGTGCCACTAGAGCGGCAGGGATCAAGGGGCAGTACTTC,CATRAAGIKGQYF
TRBJ2-4,TRBD1,TRBV4-3,NA,TGCGCCAGCAGCCAAGATGGGACAGGCGGGTCCAAAAACATTCAGTACTTC,CASSQDGTGGSKNIQYF
TRBJ2-3,NA,TRBV6-1,NA,TGTGCCAGCGCCGGGACCTTACAAGATACGCAGTATTTT,CASAGTLQDTQYF
TRBJ2-7,TRBD1,TRBV28,few,TGTGCCAGCAACAACAGGGGATACGAGCAGTACTTC,CASNNRGYEQYF